This TCR beta chain was observed in a study of blood T cells in healthy people across ages. This clonotype was observed a few times. Alongside a J-beta primer mix, a sample-barcoded 5' primer served in a second PCR lasting roughly 6 to 11 cycles. TCRdb called the 5' RACE reads again in MiXCR, with one record for every CDR3 protein. The data contain 1.5 million to 2 million distinct CDR3 sequences, roughly 50% of them singletons. The sequence came from a woman in her forties in good health. Material: blood.

The CDR3 sequence is CASSPYSVNEKLFF. The CDR3 nucleotides read TGTGCCAGCAGCCCTTATAGCGTCAATGAAAAACTGTTTTTT. The chain links TRBV6-6 to TRBJ1-4; D uncertain. Germline V gene data show CDR1 as MNHNY and CDR2 as SVGAGI (reference sequence). V gave up 6 bases and J gave up 5 bases, with 13 bases separating them. CDR3 length: 14 residues.